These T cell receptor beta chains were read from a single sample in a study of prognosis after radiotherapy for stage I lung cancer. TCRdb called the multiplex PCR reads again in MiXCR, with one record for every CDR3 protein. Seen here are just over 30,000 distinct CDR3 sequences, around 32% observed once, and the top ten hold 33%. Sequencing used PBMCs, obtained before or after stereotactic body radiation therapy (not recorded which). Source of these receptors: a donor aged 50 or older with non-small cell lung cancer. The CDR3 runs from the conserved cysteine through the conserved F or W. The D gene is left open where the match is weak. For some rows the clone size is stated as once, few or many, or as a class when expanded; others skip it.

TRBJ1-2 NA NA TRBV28 TGTGCCAGCACATTGACGGCTAACTATGGCTACACCTTC CASTLTANYGYTF
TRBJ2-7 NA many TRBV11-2 TGTGCCAGCAGCCCGGGACACCCCTACGAGCAGTACTTC CASSPGHPYEQYF
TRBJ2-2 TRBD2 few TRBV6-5 TGTGCCAGCAGTTACTCCGGGAGGGCCGGCGCCGGGGAGCTGTTTTTT CASSYSGRAGAGELFF
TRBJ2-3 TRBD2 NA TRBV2 TGCGCCAGCAGTCTAGCGGACCTCGCAGATACGCAGTATTTT CASSLADLADTQYF
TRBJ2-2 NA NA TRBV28 TGTGCCAGCAGTACCCCACCGGGCCGGGGGTCCGGGGAGCCGTTTTTT CASSTPPGRGSGEPFF
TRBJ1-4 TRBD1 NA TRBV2 TGTGCCAGCAACCCCGACAGGGTTGGTGAAAAACTGTTTTTT CASNPDRVGEKLFF
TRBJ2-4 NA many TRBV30 TGTGCCTGGAGTGGGTGGGGGGATCAAAACATTCAGTACTTC CAWSGWGDQNIQYF
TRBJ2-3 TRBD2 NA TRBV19 TGTGCCAGTAGTACGGGCGGGACTAGCGGTAAAGATACGCAGTATTTT CASSTGGTSGKDTQYF
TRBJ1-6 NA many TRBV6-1 TGTGCCAGCAGCTTCGGGGAAGATAATTCACCCCTCCACTTT CASSFGEDNSPLHF
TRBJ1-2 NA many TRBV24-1 TGTGCCACCAGTGACTCAGGGTTCTCTGGCTACACCTTC CATSDSGFSGYTF
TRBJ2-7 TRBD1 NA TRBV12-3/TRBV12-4 TGTGCCAGCAGAGGGGTGGGAGGACAGGGGGCCCCGAACTCCTACGAGCAGTACTTC CASRGVGGQGAPNSYEQYF
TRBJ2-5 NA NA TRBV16 TGTGCCAGCAGCCAATCTCGATCCCAGAAAGATACCCAGTACTTC CASSQSRSQKDTQYF
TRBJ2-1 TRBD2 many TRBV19 TGTGCCAGTAGTGGGACTAGCGGGAGGGCGGGCTCCTACAATGAGCAGTTCTTC CASSGTSGRAGSYNEQFF
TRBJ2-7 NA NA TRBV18 TGTGCCAGCTCACTTGGGACGCCCGTCTCTCTGAAGCAGTACTTC CASSLGTPVSLKQYF
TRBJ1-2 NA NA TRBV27 TGTGCCAGCAGACGGGGACCCGGCTATGGCTACACCTTC CASRRGPGYGYTF
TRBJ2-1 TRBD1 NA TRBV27 TGTGCCAGCACCCGGGACAGGGGAAGGAATGAGCAGTTCTTC CASTRDRGRNEQFF
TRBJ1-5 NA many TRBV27 TGTGCCAGCAGGAGGGCCTTAAATCAGCCCCAGCATTTT CASRRALNQPQHF
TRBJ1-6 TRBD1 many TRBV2 TGTGCCAGCAGGGGGACAGGGACTGTAATCCACTTT CASRGTGTVIHF
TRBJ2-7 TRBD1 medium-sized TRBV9 TGTGCCAGCAGTGCCGGGGACAGCTCCTACGAGCAGTACTTC CASSAGDSSYEQYF
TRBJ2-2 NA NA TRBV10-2 TGCGCCAGCAGGGAGGGAAACACCGGGGAGCTGTTTTTT CASREGNTGELFF